The 19 T cell receptor beta chains below all came from one sample that was sequenced in a study of vaccination and CD4 T cells after COVID-19. The Oncomine TCR Beta short-read assay was what sequenced the DNA obtained from cultured CD4+ T cells. A single record per CDR3 protein comes from TCRdb applying MiXCR to the PCR reads. The sample yields about 14,000 distinct CDR3 sequences, 40% to 65% seen once. Treatment described: roughly 10-day PBMC culture with coronavirus spike peptide pools or control peptides (ViraFEST assay). These TCRs' antigens remain unknown. Specimen: CD4+ T cells from blood, cultured in vitro, collected before SARS-CoV-2 vaccination. All receptors derive from a human donor who had recovered from COVID-19.

The chain recombines TRBV14 with TRBJ2-1; D gene unclear. Germline assignment: CDR1 SGHDN and CDR2 FVKESK. The CDR3 is made up of 15 amino acids. The V end was cut by 2 bases, the J end by 0 bases, with 8 bases between. This CDR3 is CASSQTATSYNEQFF. The CDR3 nucleotides read TGTGCCAGCAGCCAAACGGCAACCTCCTACAATGAGCAGTTCTTC.

This chain links TRBV18 with TRBJ1-2; D possibly corresponds to TRBD1 (5 bases). The CDR3 is 13 residues long. Per the germline V gene, CDR1 is KGHSH and CDR2 is LQKENI. With 2 bases removed from V and 8 bases from J, the gap between germline ends came to 12 bases. The CDR3 sequence is CASSPSGIGGYTF. CDR3 nucleotides: TGTGCCAGCTCACCATCAGGGATTGGCGGCTACACCTTC.

This chain uses TRBV27 with TRBJ2-1; no clear D. Looked up from germline, CDR1 is MNHEY and CDR2 is SMNVEV (reference sequence). V was clipped by 3 bases and J by 6 bases, with 3 bases between them. The length of the CDR3 is 11 residues. The CDR3 is CASSFLNEQFF. CDR3 bases: TGTGCCAGCAGTTTTCTCAATGAGCAGTTCTTC.

This clonotype was seen once. The chain links TRBV4-2 to TRBJ1-5; maybe TRBD1 (6 bases). Germline CDR1 LGHNA, CDR2 YNFKEQ. V lost 1 base and J 5 bases, leaving 6 bases between the germline ends. The CDR3 sequence is 13 residues long. CDR3 in amino acids: CASSQGGHQPQHF. CDR3 nucleotides: TGTGCCAGCAGCCAAGGGGGGCATCAGCCCCAGCATTTT.

The chain is built from TRBV20-1 and TRBJ2-3; D is perhaps TRBD1 (6 bases). Germline lookup yields CDR1 DFQATT and CDR2 SNEGSKA (reference sequence). The CDR3 extends over 13 amino acids. Between the trimmed V and J ends, which lost 6 bases and 2 bases, there was a span of 12 bases. CDR3 sequence reads: CSAPTGFTDTQYF. The CDR3 nucleotides read TGCAGTGCGCCGACAGGATTCACAGATACGCAGTATTTT.

The V and J genes are TRBV20-1 and TRBJ1-4, with D possibly matching TRBD1 (5 bases). The CDR3 contains 15 residues. Germline V gene lookup returns CDR1 DFQATT and CDR2 SNEGSKA (reference sequence). Trimming pared 2 bases from V and 3 bases from J, leaving 13 bases between. The CDR3 here is CSARQGAGANEKLFF. The CDR3 DNA sequence: TGCAGTGCTAGACAGGGAGCTGGGGCTAATGAAAAACTGTTTTTT.

This clonotype was seen just once. The V call is TRBV20-1, the J call TRBJ2-5, with 15 positions matching TRBD2. CDR3 length: 16 residues. The V gene end was trimmed by 5 bases and the J gene end by 1 base; junction bases not matched to a gene: 5. Germline CDR1 is DFQATT and CDR2 is SNEGSKA (reference sequence). DNA of the CDR3: TGCAGTGCTGACGGGACTAGCGGGGGGACCCAAGAGACCCAGTACTTC. This translates into CSADGTSGGTQETQYF.

By share, this clonotype counts as large. This rearrangement joins TRBV7-2 to TRBJ2-5; 10 nucleotides agree with TRBD2. CDR3 length: 16 amino acids. V lost 5 bases to trimming and J lost 4 bases; unmatched junction nucleotides: 10. Per germline, CDR1 SGHTA and CDR2 FQGNSA. Written as DNA, the CDR3 is TGTGCCAGCAGCCGAACGGAGCGGGGGGGCCGAGAGACCCAGTACTTC. This encodes CASSRTERGGRETQYF.

This clonotype appeared a few times. The rearrangement joins TRBV27 to TRBJ2-3, with 8 bases lining up with TRBD2. From germline, CDR1 is MNHEY and CDR2 SMNVEV (reference sequence). V dropped 6 bases and J dropped 6; count of bases not matched to a gene: 5. CDR3 size: 13 residues. CDR3 nucleotides: TGTGCCAGCAGCACGGGGGGGGGTGATACGCAGTATTTT. This codes for CASSTGGGDTQYF.

V usage is TRBV14 and J usage is TRBJ1-5; 7 bases are a match to TRBD1. This CDR3 contains 13 residues. The junction had 4 bases not matched to a gene; V was cut back by 4 bases and J by 7 bases. Germline CDR1 is SGHDN and CDR2 is FVKESK. DNA of the CDR3: TGTGCCAGCAGCCTGGGGACAGCCCAGCCCCAGCATTTT. It translates to CASSLGTAQPQHF.

The CDR3 nucleotides are TGTGCCAGTAGCGCAGGGGGCGCGGAGGCTTTCTTT. It is translated as CASSAGGAEAFF. The rearrangement joins TRBV19 to TRBJ1-1; 8 bases are shared with TRBD1. CDR3 length: 12 residues. Germline CDR1 reads LNHDA; CDR2 reads SQIVND (reference sequence). V gave up 6 bases and J gave up 11 bases; unmatched junction bases: 8.

The chain employs TRBV5-4 and TRBJ2-2, with TRBD2 matching 8 bases. Trimming cost V 4 bases and J 5 bases; bases outside gene matches: 10. Germline values: CDR1 SGHNT, CDR2 YYREEE (reference sequence). There are 16 residues in the CDR3. As DNA, the CDR3 is TGTGCCAGCAGCCTGATCGGCGGGGGGACGACCGGGGAGCTGTTTTTT. The encoded protein is CASSLIGGGTTGELFF.

This clonotype has only one observation. The V and J genes are TRBV20-1 and TRBJ1-1; D is unclear. The CDR3 runs to 16 residues. Looked up from germline, CDR1 is DFQATT and CDR2 is SNEGSKA (reference sequence). V was pared by 3 bases and J by 1 base, with 18 bases between. CDR3 sequence: CSASLPSQEGNTEAFF. The DNA for the CDR3 is TGCAGTGCTAGCCTACCCAGCCAGGAGGGGAACACTGAAGCTTTCTTT.

The chain has TRBV28 and TRBJ1-2, with no clear D. The CDR3 covers 12 residues. Germline V gene sequence: CDR1 MDHEN, CDR2 SYDVKM. The V end lost 3 bases, the J end lost 7 bases, and 9 bases lay between the germline ends. The CDR3 DNA reads as TGTGCCAGCAGTTTCGGGTCGTTTGGCTACACCTTC. It encodes CASSFGSFGYTF.

This clonotype has more than one count but fewer than ten. The V call is TRBV20-1, the J call TRBJ2-6; D call uncertain. Germline-derived CDR1 and CDR2 are DFQATT and SNEGSKA (reference sequence). Trimming took off 5 bases at V and 2 bases at J, with 16 bases between the two ends. The CDR3 runs to 16 residues. Here the CDR3 DNA reads TGCAGTGCTCCACTGTGGAACAACCCTGGGGCCAACGTCCTGACTTTC. It codes for CSAPLWNNPGANVLTF.

This clonotype ranks as medium-sized. This rearrangement joins TRBV19 to TRBJ2-5; D may match TRBD1 or TRBD2 (5 bases each). The CDR3 length is 14 residues. Germline V gene sequence: CDR1 LNHDA, CDR2 SQIVND (reference sequence). V lost 5 bases to trimming and J lost 2 bases, with 12 bases between them. CDR3 region: CASSRGQGQETQYF. The CDR3, as DNA: TGTGCCAGTAGTCGAGGGCAGGGACAAGAGACCCAGTACTTC.

This sequence joins TRBV2 and TRBJ2-3; tentatively, D is TRBD2 (6 bases). The CDR3 is made up of 15 amino acids. With 6 bases removed from V and 5 bases from J, the gap between germline ends came to 18 bases. The V gene's germline CDR1 is SNHLY and CDR2 FYNNEI. The CDR3 spells CASRGLGRNIDTQYF. CDR3 bases: TGTGCCAGCAGGGGACTGGGGCGAAATATAGATACGCAGTATTTT. The variable domain in full, with the rest retrieved from reference TRBV2 and TRBJ2-3, is EPEVTQTPSHQVTQMGQEVILRCVPISNHLYFYWYRQILGQKVEFLVSFYNNEISEKSEIFDDQFSVERPDGSNFTLKIRSTKLEDSAMYFCASRGLGRNIDTQYFGPGTRLTVL.

The chain has TRBV7-2 and TRBJ2-2; no clear D. V was cut by 1 base and J by 0 bases, with 6 bases left in between. CDR3 length: 15 amino acids. Germline loops: CDR1 SGHTA, CDR2 FQGNSA. This chain's CDR3 is CASSLVGPNTGELFF. The CDR3 coding sequence is TGTGCCAGCAGCTTAGTCGGGCCGAACACCGGGGAGCTGTTTTTT.

The sample holds a few counts of this clonotype. The V gene is TRBV20-1, the J gene TRBJ2-3, with D uncertain. The CDR3 contains 12 residues. Trimming removed 5 bases from V and 3 bases from J, with 9 bases in between. Germline V gene lookup returns CDR1 DFQATT and CDR2 SNEGSKA (reference sequence). As DNA, the CDR3 is TGCAGTGCTCCTCTCGGGACAGATACGCAGTATTTT. Translated, it gives CSAPLGTDTQYF.